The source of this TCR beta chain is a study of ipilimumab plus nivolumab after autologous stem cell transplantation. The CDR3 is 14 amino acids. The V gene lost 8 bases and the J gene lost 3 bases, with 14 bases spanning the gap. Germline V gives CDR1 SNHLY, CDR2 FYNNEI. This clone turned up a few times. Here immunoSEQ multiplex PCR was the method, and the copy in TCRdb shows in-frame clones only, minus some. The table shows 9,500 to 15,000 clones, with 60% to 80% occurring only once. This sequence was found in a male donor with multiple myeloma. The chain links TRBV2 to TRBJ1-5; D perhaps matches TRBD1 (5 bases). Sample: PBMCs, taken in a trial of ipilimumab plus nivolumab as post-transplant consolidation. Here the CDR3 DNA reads TGTGCCAGCCTGGCCCCAGGGTCCAATCAGCCCCAGCATTTT. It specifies CASLAPGSNQPQHF.